This is a list of T cell receptor beta chains from one sample in a study of cytomegalovirus exposure and HLA in healthy donors. Assay used: immunoSEQ multiplex PCR; TCRdb lists only in-frame clones, some missing. This sample has 100,000 to 150,000 clones, with approximately 94% found just once. Sequenced: PBMCs. The origin of the receptors is a woman aged 18-35 years in good health and CMV-seronegative. Each CDR3 is given with its conserved first and last residue. The order of the fields is D gene, V gene, J gene, clone size, CDR3 protein, CDR3 DNA. D genes are given only for firm matches. Size is stated for part of the rows, as once, few or many counts, or as a class when the clone is expanded.

.	TRBV9	TRBJ2-3	.	CASSEFSADTQYF	TGTGCCAGCAGCGAATTTTCGGCAGATACGCAGTATTTT
TRBD2	TRBV7-3	TRBJ2-3	few	CASSLRLAGGPVDTQYF	TGTGCCAGCAGCTTAAGACTAGCGGGGGGGCCAGTAGATACGCAGTATTTT
.	TRBV20-1	TRBJ2-7	.	CSAADSYEQYF	TGCAGTGCCGCGGACAGCTACGAGCAGTACTTC
.	TRBV10-3	TRBJ1-2	once	CAISESNRLNGYTF	TGTGCCATCAGTGAGTCGAACAGGTTGAATGGCTACACCTTC
.	TRBV20-1	TRBJ2-3	.	CSATSDTQYF	TGCAGTGCTACTTCGGATACGCAGTATTTT
.	TRBV19	TRBJ1-2	.	CASSPQGAVGLDGYTF	TGTGCCAGTAGTCCTCAAGGAGCAGTCGGCTTGGATGGCTACACCTTC
TRBD2	TRBV5-1	TRBJ2-5	once	CASSLGASGRTVARETQYF	TGCGCCAGCAGCTTAGGGGCTAGCGGGAGGACGGTCGCTAGAGAGACCCAGTACTTC
.	TRBV7-2	TRBJ2-2	.	CASSLLTGNTGELFF	TGTGCCAGCAGCCTCCTCACGGGGAACACCGGGGAGCTGTTTTTT
.	TRBV18	TRBJ1-1	once	CASSPLGAGEFAFF	TGTGCCAGCTCACCACTCGGGGCAGGGGAGTTTGCTTTCTTT
TRBD2	TRBV7-7	TRBJ2-5	.	CASSLLAGVYQETQYF	TGTGCCAGCAGCTTATTAGCGGGGGTTTATCAAGAGACCCAGTACTTC
TRBD1	TRBV5-6	TRBJ1-2	.	CASSLLGQGVRSYGYTF	TGTGCCAGCAGCTTGCTCGGACAGGGGGTGAGGAGCTATGGCTACACCTTC
.	TRBV2	TRBJ2-1	.	CASAGPGENEQFF	TGTGCCAGCGCCGGGCCTGGGGAGAATGAGCAGTTCTTC
.	TRBV30	TRBJ2-7	.	CAWSRFYEQYF	TGTGCCTGGAGCCGGTTCTACGAGCAGTACTTC
.	TRBV5-5	TRBJ2-7	few	CASSYEGLSYEQYF	TGTGCCAGCAGCTACGAAGGACTCTCCTACGAGCAGTACTTC
TRBD1	TRBV25-1	TRBJ2-7	.	CASTIGQGSTYEQYF	TGTGCCAGCACAATTGGACAGGGGTCAACCTACGAGCAGTACTTC
.	TRBV4-2	TRBJ1-5	.	CASSQAGGNQPQHF	TGTGCCAGCAGCCAAGCTGGAGGGAATCAGCCCCAGCATTTT
.	TRBV4-2	TRBJ2-1	once	CASSQVEGVKDEQFF	TGTGCCAGCAGCCAAGTAGAAGGAGTTAAAGATGAGCAGTTCTTC
.	TRBV27	TRBJ2-7	.	CASSSGLRSYEQYF	TGTGCCAGCAGTTCGGGACTGAGGTCCTACGAGCAGTACTTC
TRBD1	TRBV4-2	TRBJ1-3	.	CASSQAEQGTGNTIYF	TGTGCCAGCAGCCAAGCCGAACAGGGGACTGGAAACACCATATATTTT
TRBD2	TRBV27	TRBJ2-1	.	CASSKGLAWNEQFF	TGTGCCAGCAGTAAAGGACTAGCTTGGAATGAGCAGTTCTTC
.	TRBV28	TRBJ1-5	.	CASRRGSNQPQHF	TGTGCCAGCCGGCGGGGGAGCAATCAGCCCCAGCATTTT
.	TRBV5-1	TRBJ2-1	once	CASSVTMSSYNEQFF	TGCGCCAGCAGCGTGACTATGAGCTCCTACAATGAGCAGTTCTTC
.	TRBV7-8	TRBJ2-5	.	CASSFRGEETQYF	TGTGCCAGCAGCTTCAGGGGTGAGGAGACCCAGTACTTC
.	TRBV2	TRBJ2-2	.	CASSSGVGELFF	TGTGCCAGCAGTTCAGGGGTCGGGGAGCTGTTTTTT
TRBD2	TRBV5-1	TRBJ2-3	.	CATTTSGDSTDTQYF	TGCGCCACAACAACTAGCGGAGATAGCACAGATACGCAGTATTTT
.	TRBV28	TRBJ2-2	once	CASSFEEGTGELFF	TGTGCCAGCAGTTTCGAGGAAGGCACCGGGGAGCTGTTTTTT
TRBD1	TRBV30	TRBJ2-7	once	CAWSAGTGASPKSWGVF	TGTGCCTGGAGTGCCGGGACAGGAGCGTCACCGAAGAGTTGGGGCGTCTTC
.	TRBV27	TRBJ1-6	.	CASSPGGEFYNSPLHF	TGTGCCAGCAGCCCGGGGGGGGAATTCTATAATTCACCCCTCCACTTT
.	TRBV7-2	TRBJ2-1	.	CASSLVSVSSYNEQFF	TGTGCCAGCAGCTTAGTATCGGTAAGCTCCTACAATGAGCAGTTCTTC
.	TRBV11-2	TRBJ2-7	.	CASSLENAGISYEQYF	TGTGCCAGCAGCTTAGAAAACGCAGGGATCTCCTACGAGCAGTACTTC
.	TRBV6-1	TRBJ2-7	few	CASKGFTYEQYF	TGTGCCAGCAAGGGGTTCACCTACGAGCAGTACTTC